The entry below describes one T cell receptor beta chain. Its antigen remains unidentified. Preparation of the TCRbeta library involved a method that used unique molecular identifiers. TCRdb independently ran MiXCR on the PCR reads; one entry per CDR3 protein. The sample lists about 110,000 distinct CDR3 sequences; 10% were seen once. This sample was taken from a study of T-cell reconstitution after alpha-beta-depleted transplantation in children. The germline CDR1 and CDR2 sequences are MNHEY and SMNVEV (reference sequence). The CDR3 is 15 amino acids. The ends were cut back, 6 bases at V and 1 base at J, with 13 bases in the middle. Study findings and constraints: Diversity and T-cell counts at one year after transplant derived mostly from new T cells. Surviving recipient T cells and thymic progenitors accounted for the high day-60 TCRbeta diversity observed in some patients. It was reported that alpha-beta T cells came from several hundred expanded graft clones (about two months after transplant).

This rearrangement joins TRBV27 to TRBJ2-1; D possibly corresponds to TRBD2 (6 bases). The clonotype was recovered from a boy younger than 10 with acute lymphoblastic leukemia, due to receive a stem cell transplant. Specimen: PBMCs, collected before TCRalphabeta/CD19-depleted stem cell transplant. The CDR3 nucleotides are TGTGCCAGCAGGCCATCAGGAGGGTCCTACAATGAGCAGTTCTTC. It is translated as CASRPSGGSYNEQFF.